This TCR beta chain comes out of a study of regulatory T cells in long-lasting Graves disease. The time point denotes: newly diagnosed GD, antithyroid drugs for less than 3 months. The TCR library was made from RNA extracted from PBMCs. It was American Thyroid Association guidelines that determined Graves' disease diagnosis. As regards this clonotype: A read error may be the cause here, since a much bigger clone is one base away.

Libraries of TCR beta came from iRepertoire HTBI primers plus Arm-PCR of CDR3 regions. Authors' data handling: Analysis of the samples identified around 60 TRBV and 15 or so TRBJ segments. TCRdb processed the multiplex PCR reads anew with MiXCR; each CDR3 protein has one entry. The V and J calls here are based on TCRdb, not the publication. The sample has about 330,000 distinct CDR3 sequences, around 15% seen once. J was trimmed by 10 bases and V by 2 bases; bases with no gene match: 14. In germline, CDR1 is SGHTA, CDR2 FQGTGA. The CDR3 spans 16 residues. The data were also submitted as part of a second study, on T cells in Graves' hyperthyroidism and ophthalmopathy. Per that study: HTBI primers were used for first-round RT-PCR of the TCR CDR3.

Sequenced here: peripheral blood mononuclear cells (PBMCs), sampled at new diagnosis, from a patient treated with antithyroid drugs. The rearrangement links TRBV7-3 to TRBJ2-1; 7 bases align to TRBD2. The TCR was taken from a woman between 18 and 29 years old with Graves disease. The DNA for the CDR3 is TGTGCCAGCAGCTTATATCCTAGCGGCCACCCTGGCGAGCAGTTCTTC. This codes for CASSLYPSGHPGEQFF.